These T cell receptor beta chains were read from a single sample in a study of Tregs in tolerant kidney transplant recipients. Clones were sequenced by immunoSEQ multiplex PCR, and TCRdb holds only the in-frame ones, with some missing. The sample lists approximately 93,000 clones, over 85% seen once, with approximately 0.5% in the top ten. Specimen: CD4+ T cells from blood, collected before the transplant. These receptors were collected from a human donor who received a combined kidney and bone marrow transplant. CDR3s include the opening cysteine and the closing phenylalanine or tryptophan. A D gene is named only where the DNA matches it firmly. Size is omitted from some rows. Given values are once, few, many or a class for expanded clones.

J,V,D,size,DNA,CDR3
TRBJ2-5,TRBV6-1,-,-,TGTGCCAGCAGCAATTTCCGGGACTACCAAGAGACCCAGTACTTC,CASSNFRDYQETQYF
TRBJ1-3,TRBV7-2,-,-,TGTGCCAGCAGCTTGGGAGGCTCTGGAAACACCATATATTTT,CASSLGGSGNTIYF
TRBJ1-3,TRBV21-1,-,-,TGTGCCAGCAGCAAGTGTCAGGGTGGAAACACCATATATTTT,CASSKCQGGNTIYF
TRBJ2-3,TRBV14,-,-,TGTGCCAGCAGCCAAGATAGGAGGAGTATAGATACGCAGTATTTT,CASSQDRRSIDTQYF
TRBJ2-1,TRBV4-3,-,-,TGCGCCAGCAGCCAAGATTATTATTCGGGAAGGCCCTCCTACAATGAGCAGTTCTTC,CASSQDYYSGRPSYNEQFF
TRBJ2-7,TRBV19,-,-,TGTGCCAGTAGGAATGGGGCTTTCTCCTACGAGCAGTACTTC,CASRNGAFSYEQYF
TRBJ2-2,TRBV5-1,-,-,TGCGCCAGCAGCCCACAGGGCGGGACCGGGGAGCTGTTTTTT,CASSPQGGTGELFF
TRBJ2-7,TRBV5-1,-,-,TGCGCCAGCAGCTTGGTTAGGGGTTCTTCCTACGAGCAGTACTTC,CASSLVRGSSYEQYF
TRBJ1-1,TRBV30,TRBD1,-,TGTGCCGGTACCAGGGGGGCCAACACTGAAGCTTTCTTT,CAGTRGANTEAFF
TRBJ1-5,TRBV29-1,-,once,TGCAGCGTTGCCGTTCAGGTCAATCAGCCCCAGCATTTT,CSVAVQVNQPQHF